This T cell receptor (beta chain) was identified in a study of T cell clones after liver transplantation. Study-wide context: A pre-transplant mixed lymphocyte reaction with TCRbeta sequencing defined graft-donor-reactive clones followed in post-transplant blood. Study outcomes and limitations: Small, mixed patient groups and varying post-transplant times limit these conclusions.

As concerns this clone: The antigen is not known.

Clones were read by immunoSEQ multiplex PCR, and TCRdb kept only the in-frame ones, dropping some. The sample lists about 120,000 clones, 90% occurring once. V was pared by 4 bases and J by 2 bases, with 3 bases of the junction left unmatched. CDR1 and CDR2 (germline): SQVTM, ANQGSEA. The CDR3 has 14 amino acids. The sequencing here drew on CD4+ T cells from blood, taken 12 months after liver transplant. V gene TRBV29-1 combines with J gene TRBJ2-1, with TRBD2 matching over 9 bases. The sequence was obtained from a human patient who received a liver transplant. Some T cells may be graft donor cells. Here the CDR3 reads CSVGTSAPYNEQFF. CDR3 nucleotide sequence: TGCAGCGTTGGGACTAGCGCCCCCTACAATGAGCAGTTCTTC.